The rows below give T cell receptor beta chains drawn from one sample of a study of control samples from healthy donors and cancer patients. TCRdb keeps only in-frame clones here, not all; method: immunoSEQ multiplex PCR. Of about 160,000 clones in the sample, over 85% are singletons; the top ten hold more than 10%. The sequencing input was blood. These receptors were obtained from a man aged 25-45 years in good health. CDR3s include the opening cysteine and the closing phenylalanine or tryptophan. A D gene is named only where the DNA matches it firmly. Size is omitted from some rows. Given values are once, few, many or a class for expanded clones.

once | NA | TRBJ2-5 | TRBV5-1 | CASSSAPEGQETQYF | TGCGCCAGCAGCTCAGCCCCCGAGGGCCAAGAGACCCAGTACTTC
NA | NA | TRBJ2-7 | TRBV2 | CASSLGQSSYEQYF | TGTGCCAGCAGTTTAGGACAGAGCTCCTACGAGCAGTACTTC
NA | NA | TRBJ1-1 | TRBV3-1/TRBV3-2 | CASSQEKRTVYGYTEAFF | TGTGCCAGCAGCCAAGAAAAACGGACAGTCTATGGGTACACTGAAGCTTTCTTT
NA | NA | TRBJ2-7 | TRBV12-3/TRBV12-4 | CASSGSGYEQYF | TGTGCCAGCAGTGGATCAGGGTACGAGCAGTACTTC
NA | TRBD2 | TRBJ2-7 | TRBV28 | CASSPGTSLSTEQYF | TGTGCCAGCAGCCCGGGGACTAGCCTTTCTACGGAGCAGTACTTC
NA | NA | TRBJ2-3 | TRBV3-1/TRBV3-2 | CASSRVSGSGTDTQYF | TGTGCCAGCAGCAGGGTTTCGGGCTCTGGCACAGATACGCAGTATTTT
NA | NA | TRBJ1-5 | TRBV6-5 | CASSYSTSRQPQHF | TGTGCCAGCAGTTACTCGACCAGCCGACAGCCCCAGCATTTT
NA | NA | TRBJ2-5 | TRBV14 | CASSQDNRGGMETQYF | TGTGCCAGCAGCCAAGATAACAGGGGGGGCATGGAGACCCAGTACTTC
NA | TRBD2 | TRBJ2-5 | TRBV10-3 | CAIGGLAGEETQYF | TGTGCCATTGGGGGACTAGCGGGAGAAGAGACCCAGTACTTC
NA | NA | TRBJ1-3 | TRBV30 | CAWSGWSSSGNTIYF | TGTGCCTGGAGTGGGTGGTCGTCCTCTGGAAACACCATATATTTT
NA | TRBD2 | TRBJ2-3 | TRBV5-1 | CASSPRLAGGVDTQYF | TGCGCCAGCAGCCCTAGACTAGCGGGGGGTGTAGATACGCAGTATTTT
NA | NA | TRBJ1-2 | TRBV29-1 | CSVKWGDGYTF | TGCAGCGTTAAGTGGGGGGATGGCTACACCTTC
NA | NA | TRBJ1-1 | TRBV13 | CASSLQGWNTEAFF | TGTGCCAGCAGCTTACAGGGTTGGAACACTGAAGCTTTCTTT
NA | NA | TRBJ2-5 | TRBV7-8 | CASSLGGLLQETQYF | TGTGCCAGCAGTTTGGGCGGGTTATTACAAGAGACCCAGTACTTC
few | TRBD1 | TRBJ1-1 | TRBV5-5 | CASSHSQGALNTEAFF | TGTGCCAGCAGCCATAGTCAGGGGGCTCTGAACACTGAAGCTTTCTTT
NA | NA | TRBJ2-4 | TRBV2 | CASSVGPSKNIQYF | TGTGCCAGCAGTGTAGGGCCCAGTAAAAACATTCAGTACTTC
once | NA | TRBJ1-1 | TRBV6-1 | CASSEQANTEAFF | TGTGCCAGCAGTGAACAGGCGAACACTGAAGCTTTCTTT
NA | TRBD2 | TRBJ2-3 | TRBV29-1 | CSVTGTSGRGTDTQYF | TGCAGCGTCACCGGGACTAGCGGGAGAGGGACAGATACGCAGTATTTT
NA | TRBD1 | TRBJ1-2 | TRBV4-2 | CASSLETGTRVYYGYTF | TGTGCCAGCAGCCTCGAGACAGGGACCCGAGTATACTATGGCTACACCTTC
NA | TRBD2 | TRBJ2-1 | TRBV5-1 | CASSFEAGEYNEQFF | TGCGCCAGCAGCTTTGAGGCGGGGGAATACAATGAGCAGTTCTTC
NA | NA | TRBJ1-5 | TRBV18 | CASSPEQVAQPQHF | TGTGCCAGCTCACCAGAACAGGTTGCTCAGCCCCAGCATTTT
NA | TRBD1 | TRBJ2-7 | TRBV3-1/TRBV3-2 | CASSQFAGDSCVF | TGTGCCAGCAGCCAATTCGCCGGGGACAGTTGCGTCTTC